A single TCR beta chain is shown here with its context. Its antigen is unidentified. The CDR3 end lies 3 residues beyond the end of the read and is filled in from the germline J gene. Unmatched junction bases numbered 7, after V lost 3 bases and J lost 3 bases. CDR1 and CDR2 from the germline V gene are PRHDT and FYEKMQ (reference sequence). CDR3 size: 16 residues. Most patients and controls had Caucasian heritage. This record belongs to a study of T cell clonality in common variable immunodeficiency. Notes on the study in general: Reportedly, TCR beta sequences from common variable immunodeficiency showed fewer deletions and N-nucleotide insertions. CVID subjects showed higher TCRbeta clonality than healthy controls. CVID subjects shared fewer TCRbeta clones than healthy controls did.

Here immunoSEQ multiplex PCR was the method, and the copy in TCRdb shows in-frame clones only, minus some. Singletons are absent from the sample, which has under 40,000 clones. The sequencing input was peripheral blood mononuclear cells. This sequence originates from a human donor with common variable immunodeficiency. The gene calls are TRBV13 and TRBJ2-3; 9 bases match TRBD2. This chain's CDR3 is CASSFLAGPGTDTQYF. The DNA read from the CDR3 is TGTGCCAGCAGCTTTCTAGCGGGGCCGGGGACAGATACG.